This T cell receptor beta chain was documented in a study of regulatory T cells in long-lasting Graves disease. As to time point: newly diagnosed GD, antithyroid drugs for less than 3 months. Scientists built the TCR library using RNA that was extracted from PBMCs. This clonotype was seen a few times. The CDR3 is 11 residues long. The germline gives CDR1 ENHRY, CDR2 SYGVKD. The junction had 1 base not matched to a gene; V was cut back by 10 bases and J by 4 bases. For TCR beta, libraries came from iRepertoire HTBI primers and Arm-PCR of CDR3 regions. TCRdb reprocessed the multiplex PCR reads with MiXCR, giving one entry per CDR3 protein. The sample includes more than 400,000 distinct CDR3 sequences, roughly 15% seen only once; the top ten take 10% to 15%. The same specimen was also included in a second study, on T cells in Graves' hyperthyroidism and ophthalmopathy.

This clonotype originated in a man aged 35 to 55 with Graves disease. The chain employs TRBV10-3 and TRBJ2-3, with 8 bases aligning to TRBD2. Here the sequenced sample was peripheral blood mononuclear cells (PBMCs), taken at new diagnosis, from a patient treated with antithyroid drugs. The CDR3 region has the DNA TGTGCCACCGGGGGGGCAGATACGCAGTATTTT. This codes for CATGGADTQYF.